Listed here is a single TCR beta chain. The data were obtained in a study of CXCR3-negative and CXCR3-positive naive CD8 T cells. Researchers prepared the TRB cDNA libraries using 5' RACE with UMI labels. TCRdb re-called the 5' RACE reads, yielding one record per CDR3 amino acid sequence without DNA. Its table lists fewer than 80,000 distinct CDR3 sequences. In germline, CDR1 is DFQATT, CDR2 SNEGSKA (reference sequence). This CDR3 is 15 amino acids long. The chain employs TRBV20-1 and TRBJ2-1; TCRdb gives TRBD2 as the D gene, but with no DNA this cannot be confirmed. This TCR derives from a human donor in good health. Some clones in this sample may be carry-over from other donors' samples. Source material: naive CXCR3- CD8+ T cells from blood. The sample's subset: CD45RO-CCR7+CD27+CD95- naive CD8+ T cells lacking CXCR3 (TNR3-). The CDR3 is CSANPRPNPYTEQFF.